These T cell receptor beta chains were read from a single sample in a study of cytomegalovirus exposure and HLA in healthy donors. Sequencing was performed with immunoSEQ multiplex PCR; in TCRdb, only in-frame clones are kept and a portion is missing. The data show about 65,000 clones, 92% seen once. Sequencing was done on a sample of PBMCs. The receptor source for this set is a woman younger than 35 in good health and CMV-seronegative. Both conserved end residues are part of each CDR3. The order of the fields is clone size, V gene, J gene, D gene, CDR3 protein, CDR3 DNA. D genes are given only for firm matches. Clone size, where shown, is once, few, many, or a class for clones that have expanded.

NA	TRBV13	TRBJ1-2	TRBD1	CASSVRDRGNGYTF	TGTGCCAGCAGCGTCCGGGACAGGGGGAATGGCTACACCTTC
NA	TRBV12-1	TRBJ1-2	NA	CASSLVRVGGYTF	TGTGCCAGCAGCTTAGTCCGGGTTGGCGGCTACACCTTC
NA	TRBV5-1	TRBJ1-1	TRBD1	CASSLGSGQLNTEAFF	TGCGCCAGCAGCTTGGGATCGGGACAGCTGAACACTGAAGCTTTCTTT
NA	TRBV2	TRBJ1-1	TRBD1	CASSVGTALEAFF	TGTGCCAGCAGTGTAGGGACAGCGCTTGAAGCTTTCTTT
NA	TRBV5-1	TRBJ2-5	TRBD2	CASRLIAGGGGETQYF	TGCGCCAGCAGGTTGATAGCGGGAGGAGGGGGAGAGACCCAGTACTTC
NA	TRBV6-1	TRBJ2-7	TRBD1	CASVTGSSYEQYF	TGTGCCAGCGTGACAGGGAGCTCCTACGAGCAGTACTTC
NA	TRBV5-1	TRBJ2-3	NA	CASSSPGAADTQYF	TGCGCCAGCAGCTCCCCCGGAGCGGCAGATACGCAGTATTTT
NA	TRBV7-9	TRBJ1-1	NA	CASSLARRGAGTEAFF	TGTGCCAGCAGCTTAGCGCGGCGGGGGGCAGGGACTGAAGCTTTCTTT
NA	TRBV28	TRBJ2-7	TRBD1	CASSSDRAWEQYF	TGTGCCAGCAGCTCCGACAGGGCTTGGGAGCAGTACTTC
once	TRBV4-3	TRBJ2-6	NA	CASSQVTGTGANVLTF	TGCGCCAGCAGCCAAGTAACGGGGACTGGGGCCAACGTCCTGACTTTC
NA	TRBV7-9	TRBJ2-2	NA	CASSYAQGYTLPNTGELFF	TGTGCCAGCAGTTACGCGCAGGGGTATACCTTACCGAACACCGGGGAGCTGTTTTTT
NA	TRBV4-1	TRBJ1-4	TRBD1	CASSPGQGWNEKLFF	TGCGCCAGCAGCCCCGGACAGGGATGGAATGAAAAACTGTTTTTT
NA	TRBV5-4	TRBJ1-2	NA	CASSLAAGVRDGYTF	TGTGCCAGCAGCTTGGCCGCAGGGGTTAGGGATGGCTACACCTTC
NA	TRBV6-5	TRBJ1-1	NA	CASTAGTDTWAEAFF	TGTGCCAGCACGGCGGGAACCGACACATGGGCTGAAGCTTTCTTT
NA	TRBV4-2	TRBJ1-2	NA	CASSQGAGINYGYTF	TGTGCCAGCAGCCAAGGAGCAGGTATTAACTATGGCTACACCTTC
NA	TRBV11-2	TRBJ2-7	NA	CASSLGQPAYEQYF	TGTGCCAGCAGCTTAGGACAGCCAGCCTACGAGCAGTACTTC
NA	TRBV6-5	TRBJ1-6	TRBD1	CASSLGQGNSPLHF	TGTGCCAGCAGCCTCGGACAGGGTAATTCACCCCTCCACTTT
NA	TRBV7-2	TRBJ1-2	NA	CASSYDRSFGYTF	TGTGCCAGCAGCTATGACAGGTCTTTTGGCTACACCTTC
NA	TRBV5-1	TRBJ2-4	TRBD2	CASSVELAGGLGAKNIQYF	TGCGCCAGCAGCGTAGAGCTAGCGGGAGGGCTCGGGGCCAAAAACATTCAGTACTTC
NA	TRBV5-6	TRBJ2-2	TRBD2	CASSLGAGTGELFF	TGTGCCAGCAGCTTGGGAGCGGGAACCGGGGAGCTGTTTTTT
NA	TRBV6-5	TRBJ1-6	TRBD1	CASSSQGARSPLHF	TGTGCCAGCAGTTCTCAGGGGGCGAGGTCACCCCTCCACTTT
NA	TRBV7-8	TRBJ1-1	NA	CASSFGGSIEAFF	TGTGCCAGCAGCTTCGGCGGGTCGATTGAAGCTTTCTTT
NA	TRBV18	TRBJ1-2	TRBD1	CASSPPPPLLYRGNYGYTF	TGTGCCAGCTCACCACCCCCTCCGCTATTATACAGGGGAAACTATGGCTACACCTTC
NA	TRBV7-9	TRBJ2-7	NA	CASSLNNYEQYF	TGTGCCAGCAGCTTAAATAACTACGAGCAGTACTTC
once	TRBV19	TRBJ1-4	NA	CASSPTSAPSGKLFF	TGTGCCAGTAGTCCGACGTCGGCCCCATCAGGGAAACTGTTTTTT
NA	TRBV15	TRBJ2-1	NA	CATSPPGLEQFF	TGTGCCACCAGCCCCCCGGGACTGGAGCAGTTCTTC
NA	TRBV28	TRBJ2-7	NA	CASRTSGADEQYF	TGTGCCAGCCGGACCTCAGGGGCGGACGAGCAGTACTTC
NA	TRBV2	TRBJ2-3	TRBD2	CASRTSGIYSTDTQYF	TGTGCCAGCCGGACTAGCGGGATATATAGCACAGATACGCAGTATTTT
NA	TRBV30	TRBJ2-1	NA	CAWSKFSSYNEQFF	TGTGCCTGGAGTAAATTCAGCTCCTACAATGAGCAGTTCTTC
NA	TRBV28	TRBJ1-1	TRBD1	CASSSSGTGNTEAFF	TGTGCCAGCAGTTCCTCCGGGACAGGGAACACTGAAGCTTTCTTT
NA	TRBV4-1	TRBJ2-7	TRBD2	CASSFLHSPSGSLNEQYF	TGCGCCAGCAGCTTCCTCCACTCCCCTAGCGGGAGTTTGAACGAGCAGTACTTC
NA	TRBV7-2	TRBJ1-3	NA	CASSLDGGARGNTIYF	TGTGCCAGCAGCCTTGACGGGGGGGCGCGTGGAAACACCATATATTTT
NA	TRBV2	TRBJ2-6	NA	CASSEYRDSSYSGANVLTF	TGTGCCAGCAGTGAATACCGGGACTCTTCGTACTCTGGGGCCAACGTCCTGACTTTC
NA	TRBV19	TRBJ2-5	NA	CASSMASGSGETQYF	TGTGCCAGTAGTATGGCCTCCGGTTCGGGAGAGACCCAGTACTTC
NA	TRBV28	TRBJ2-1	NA	CASSLVRGGYNEQFF	TGTGCCAGCAGTTTAGTGCGGGGCGGATACAATGAGCAGTTCTTC
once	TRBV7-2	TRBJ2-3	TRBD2	CASSLEGLAGATDTQYF	TGTGCCAGCAGCTTAGAGGGACTAGCGGGGGCCACAGATACGCAGTATTTT
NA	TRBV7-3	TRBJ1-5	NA	CASSFGREANQPQHF	TGTGCCAGCAGCTTTGGCAGGGAAGCCAATCAGCCCCAGCATTTT
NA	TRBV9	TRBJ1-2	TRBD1	CASSASVVRGLDYGYTF	TGTGCCAGCAGCGCCTCAGTAGTTAGGGGGCTGGACTATGGCTACACCTTC
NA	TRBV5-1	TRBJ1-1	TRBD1	CASSYTTGATNTEAFF	TGCGCCAGCAGCTATACGACAGGGGCGACTAACACTGAAGCTTTCTTT
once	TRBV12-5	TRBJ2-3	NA	CASGLVLSGRGTDTQYF	TGTGCTAGTGGTTTGGTACTGTCAGGAAGGGGTACAGATACGCAGTATTTT
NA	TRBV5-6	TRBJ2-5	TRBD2	CASSLYLAGGPGGETQYF	TGTGCCAGCAGCTTGTACCTAGCGGGGGGGCCCGGTGGAGAGACCCAGTACTTC
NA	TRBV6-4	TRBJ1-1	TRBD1	CAIPPGQGEKNTEAFF	TGTGCCATCCCCCCAGGACAGGGCGAAAAGAACACTGAAGCTTTCTTT
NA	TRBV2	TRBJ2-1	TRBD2	CASSRAGGVNNEQFF	TGTGCCAGCAGCCGAGCGGGGGGGGTGAACAATGAGCAGTTCTTC
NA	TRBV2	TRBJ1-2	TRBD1	CASSLTGDPRKERGYTF	TGTGCCAGCAGTCTTACAGGGGACCCCCGCAAAGAGAGGGGCTACACCTTC
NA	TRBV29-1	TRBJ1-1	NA	CSVGRGILNTEAFF	TGCAGCGTTGGGCGGGGGATCTTGAACACTGAAGCTTTCTTT
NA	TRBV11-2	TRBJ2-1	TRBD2	CASSMGTSGKDEQFF	TGTGCCAGCAGCATGGGGACTAGCGGAAAGGATGAGCAGTTCTTC
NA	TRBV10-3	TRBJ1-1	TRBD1	CAISGGKDRVSEAFF	TGTGCCATCAGTGGGGGAAAGGACAGGGTTTCTGAAGCTTTCTTT
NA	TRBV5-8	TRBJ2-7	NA	CASSLEVTGRVSYEQYF	TGTGCCAGCAGCTTGGAGGTTACAGGGCGGGTCTCCTACGAGCAGTACTTC
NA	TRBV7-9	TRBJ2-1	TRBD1	CASSLVGQGANEQFF	TGTGCCAGCAGCTTAGTGGGACAGGGGGCGAATGAGCAGTTCTTC
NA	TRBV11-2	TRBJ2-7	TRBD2	CASSRTSGSEQYF	TGTGCCAGCAGCCGGACTAGCGGGAGTGAGCAGTACTTC
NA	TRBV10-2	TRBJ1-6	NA	CATRTGDRNSPLHF	TGCGCCACGAGGACGGGGGATCGTAATTCACCCCTCCACTTT
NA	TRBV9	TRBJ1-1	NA	CASTRGNGNTEAFF	TGTGCCAGCACCCGGGGGAACGGGAACACTGAAGCTTTCTTT
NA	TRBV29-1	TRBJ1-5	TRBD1	CSVSTGQYNQPQHF	TGCAGCGTTTCTACGGGACAGTACAATCAGCCCCAGCATTTT
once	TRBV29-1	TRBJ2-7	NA	CSVKGVDEQYF	TGCAGCGTGAAGGGGGTGGACGAGCAGTACTTC